These 16 T cell receptor beta chains share one sample of origin, sequenced in a study of T cell responses to AZD1222 COVID-19 vaccine. Produced via immunoSEQ multiplex PCR; TCRdb's table is partial and in-frame only. The data contain over 150,000 clones, approximately 90% of them seen just once; the ten biggest clones take up around 3%. Sequencing used peripheral blood, obtained on day 0 of AZD1222 vaccination. The receptors come from an adult in good health.

Worth noting for this clone: The sample has other DNA sequences that encode this CDR3 too. This chain uses TRBV5-4 with TRBJ1-2, with a tentative D call TRBD1 (5 bases). Germline V lookup: CDR1 SGHNT, CDR2 YYREEE (reference sequence). The length of the CDR3 is 14 residues. V dropped 1 base and J dropped 2 bases, with 9 bases sitting between them. CDR3 in DNA: TGTGCCAGCAGCTTGTTGGCAGGGAACTATGGCTACACCTTC. Translating it yields CASSLLAGNYGYTF. The entire variable domain, with the rest obtained from reference TRBV5-4 and TRBJ1-2, is as follows: ETGVTQSPTHLIKTRGQQVTLRCSSQSGHNTVSWYQQALGQGPQFIFQYYREEENGRGNFPPRFSGLQFPNYSSELNVNALELDDSALYLCASSLLAGNYGYTFGSGTRLTVV.

The J gene is TRBJ2-5, the V gene TRBV4-1; 8 nucleotides line up with TRBD2. The V gene end was trimmed by 0 bases and the J gene end by 1 base; junction bases not matched to a gene: 4. CDR1 MGHRA and CDR2 YSYEKL come from the germline V gene. The CDR3 length is 16 residues. The CDR3: CASSQDRGGIQETQYF. DNA of the CDR3: TGCGCCAGCAGCCAAGATCGGGGGGGGATCCAAGAGACCCAGTACTTC.

This chain connects TRBV7-2 to TRBJ2-1; the match to TRBD2 covers 7 bases. This CDR3 is built from 14 residues. Germline V gene sequence: CDR1 SGHTA, CDR2 FQGNSA. Losses at the gene ends were 2 bases for V and 5 bases for J; bases not matched to a gene: 3. The CDR3, as DNA: TGTGCCAGCAGCTTACTAGCGGTTAACAATGAGCAGTTCTTC. Protein: CASSLLAVNNEQFF. Using reference TRBV7-2 and TRBJ2-1 for the parts outside the CDR3, the full variable domain is GAGVSQSPSNKVTEKGKDVELRCDPISGHTALYWYRQSLGQGLEFLIYFQGNSAPDKSGLPSDRFSAERTGGSVSTLTIQRTQQEDSAVYLCASSLLAVNNEQFFGPGTRLTVL.

V usage is TRBV6-5 and J usage is TRBJ1-2; a possible D gene is TRBD1 (6 bases). With 0 bases removed from V and 3 bases from J, the gap between germline ends came to 11 bases. Germline CDR1 and CDR2: MNHEY and SVGAGI. The CDR3 loop spans 15 amino acids. The CDR3 spells CASSYSHRVDYGYTF. The CDR3 nucleotides read TGTGCCAGCAGTTACTCCCACAGGGTCGACTATGGCTACACCTTC.

The chain combines TRBV28 with TRBJ1-5; D may be TRBD1 (6 bases). CDR3 length: 16 residues. The germline V and J ends were trimmed by 0 bases and 3 bases, with 12 bases remaining between them. Germline V lookup: CDR1 MDHEN, CDR2 SYDVKM. In DNA form, the CDR3 reads TGTGCCAGCAGTTTATGGAGGACAGCTATCAATCAGCCCCAGCATTTT. This sequence encodes CASSLWRTAINQPQHF.

V usage is TRBV9 and J usage is TRBJ2-3; D is undetermined. Deletions cut 2 bases from V and 4 bases from J, with 11 bases between. The CDR3 is 14 amino acids. Germline CDR1 reads SGDLS; CDR2 reads YYNGEE. The CDR3 DNA sequence: TGTGCCAGCAGCGTCGAAGATAGGGCAGATACGCAGTATTTT. The encoded protein is CASSVEDRADTQYF.

The chain uses TRBV6-2 or TRBV6-3 and TRBJ2-3, with 8 bases fitting TRBD2. The CDR3 has 16 amino acids. From germline, CDR1 is MNHEY and CDR2 SVGEGT. Unmatched junction bases numbered 10, after V lost 5 bases and J lost 3 bases. In DNA form, the CDR3 reads TGTGCCAGCAGTACCCCGGGACTAGTCTCTACAGATACGCAGTATTTT. Translation: CASSTPGLVSTDTQYF.

The rearrangement uses TRBV5-1 and TRBJ1-1, with 9 bases matching TRBD1. V was pared by 4 bases and J by 5 bases, with 6 bases of the junction left unmatched. Germline CDR1 and CDR2: SGHRS and YFSETQ. The CDR3 consists of 14 residues. The CDR3 nucleotides are TGCGCCAGCAGCGACACAGGGGGCACGACTGAAGCTTTCTTT. It yields the protein CASSDTGGTTEAFF.

The gene calls are TRBV7-8 and TRBJ2-7; weak D call: TRBD1 (5 bases). CDR3 length equals 13 residues. Between the trimmed V and J ends, which lost 5 bases and 1 base, there was a span of 9 bases. CDR1 is SGHVS and CDR2 is FQNEAQ in the germline V gene. The CDR3 here is CASSAQVSYEQYF. CDR3 in DNA: TGTGCCAGCAGCGCACAGGTTTCCTACGAGCAGTACTTC.

DNA for the CDR3: TGTGCCAGCACCGACGGGGGTCGTACTGAAGCTTTCTTT. Protein product: CASTDGGRTEAFF. V and J are TRBV25-1 and TRBJ1-1, with TRBD1 as a possible D gene (5 bases). Per the germline V gene, CDR1 is MGHDK and CDR2 is SYGVNS. V was pared by 7 bases and J by 5 bases, with 14 bases between. This CDR3 is 13 amino acids long.

The J gene is TRBJ2-7, the V gene TRBV4-1; TRBD2 is a possible D gene (5 bases). The germline V and J ends were trimmed by 4 bases and 7 bases, with 14 bases remaining between them. CDR3 length: 13 amino acids. Germline CDR1 is MGHRA and CDR2 is YSYEKL. As DNA, the CDR3 is TGCGCCAGCAGCCCAAGTGAGGGTTGGGAGCAGTACTTC. It yields the protein CASSPSEGWEQYF.

V usage is TRBV2 and J usage is TRBJ1-5; TRBD1 aligns across 8 bases. This CDR3 comprises 13 residues. Losses at the gene ends were 6 bases for V and 5 bases for J; bases not matched to a gene: 3. Germline V CDR1 and CDR2: SNHLY, FYNNEI. CDR3 nucleotide sequence: TGTGCCAGCAGCCAGGGGGCTTATCAGCCCCAGCATTTT. It codes for CASSQGAYQPQHF. The full variable domain, its missing parts supplied by reference TRBV2 and TRBJ1-5, is EPEVTQTPSHQVTQMGQEVILRCVPISNHLYFYWYRQILGQKVEFLVSFYNNEISEKSEIFDDQFSVERPDGSNFTLKIRSTKLEDSAMYFCASSQGAYQPQHFGDGTRLSIL.

The rearrangement joins TRBV18 to TRBJ1-3, with 7 bases aligning to TRBD1. Unmatched junction bases numbered 5, after V lost 3 bases and J lost 0 bases. CDR3 length equals 16 residues. In germline, CDR1 is KGHSH, CDR2 LQKENI. CDR3 amino acids: CASSPLGQNSGNTIYF. In DNA, the CDR3 is TGTGCCAGCTCACCCTTGGGACAGAACTCTGGAAACACCATATATTTT.

The rearrangement uses TRBV6-5 and TRBJ1-2; 11 nucleotides agree with TRBD1. The ends lost 2 bases at V and 6 bases at J; junction bases unmatched: 8. The CDR3 sequence is 16 residues long. Germline CDR1 reads MNHEY; CDR2 reads SVGAGI. CDR3 nucleotide sequence: TGTGCCAGCAGTTACACCGGACAGGGGGCGAAGGATGGCTACACCTTC. Translation: CASSYTGQGAKDGYTF.

The rearrangement joins TRBV5-4 to TRBJ2-1, with 9 bases fitting TRBD1. Germline V gene data show CDR1 as SGHNT and CDR2 as YYREEE (reference sequence). The CDR3 extends over 16 amino acids. Losses at the gene ends were 1 base for V and 6 bases for J; bases not matched to a gene: 8. The DNA of the CDR3 is TGTGCCAGCAGCTTGAGCTTGGGACAGGGAGTCAATGAGCAGTTCTTC. Its translation is CASSLSLGQGVNEQFF.

This sequence joins TRBV28 and TRBJ1-2, with D perhaps matching TRBD1 (6 bases). With 7 bases removed from V and 4 bases from J, the gap between germline ends came to 13 bases. The CDR3 consists of 13 residues. Germline-derived CDR1 and CDR2 are MDHEN and SYDVKM. The CDR3 region is CASTPGHLYGYTF. CDR3 bases: TGTGCCAGCACCCCGGGACACCTCTATGGCTACACCTTC.